Presented here are 6 T cell receptor beta chains from one specimen sequenced in a study of T cells in tuberculosis. Profiling relied on immunoSEQ multiplex PCR, and the TCRdb table lists in-frame clones only, not all of them. The table records about 34,000 clones, 80% to 95% of them present only once. Sample time point: new active TB diagnosis, blood taken before or within 7 days of starting treatment. The material was PBMCs, obtained at tuberculosis diagnosis. These receptors originate from an adult with tuberculosis.

The V and J genes are TRBV5-4 and TRBJ2-1; 7 nucleotides agree with TRBD2. Trimming at V came to 2 bases and at J to 9 bases, leaving 11 bases not matched to a gene. The CDR3 is 15 residues long. Germline values: CDR1 SGHNT, CDR2 YYREEE (reference sequence). CDR3 in DNA: TGTGCCAGCAGCTTATCAACTGGGACTATTTTTGAGCAGTTCTTC. This encodes CASSLSTGTIFEQFF.

The chain has TRBV4-2 and TRBJ1-4; D perhaps matches TRBD1 (6 bases). The V and J ends lost 1 base and 7 bases respectively, with 13 bases between them. The CDR3 is 15 amino acids. Germline V lookup: CDR1 LGHNA, CDR2 YNFKEQ. CDR3 sequence reads: CASSQGGGAGEKLFF. CDR3 nucleotide sequence: TGTGCCAGCAGCCAAGGAGGGGGGGCGGGTGAAAAACTGTTTTTT.

The gene calls are TRBV30 and TRBJ2-1; 10 bases agree with TRBD2. CDR1 is GTSNPN, CDR2 SVGIG, per germline (reference sequence). This CDR3 contains 14 residues. V was clipped by 4 bases and J by 3 bases; unmatched bases: 3. Here the CDR3 DNA reads TGTGCCTGGACAGCGGGGGGGAACTACAATGAGCAGTTCTTC. This gives the protein CAWTAGGNYNEQFF.

CDR3 in amino acids: CASSSQPGQGLHGYTF. The CDR3 nucleotides are TGTGCCAGCAGCTCACAACCGGGACAGGGACTGCATGGCTACACCTTC. V usage is TRBV9 and J usage is TRBJ1-2; 9 bases are shared with TRBD1. The ends lost 4 bases at V and 6 bases at J; junction bases unmatched: 13. The CDR3 is 16 amino acids. Looked up from germline, CDR1 is SGDLS and CDR2 is YYNGEE.

This chain uses TRBV14 with TRBJ2-7, with 7 bases identical to TRBD2. The CDR3 contains 14 residues. From germline, CDR1 is SGHDN and CDR2 FVKESK. V dropped 0 bases and J dropped 7; count of bases not matched to a gene: 6. The CDR3 coding sequence is TGTGCCAGCAGCCAAGATACGACTAGCTATGAGCAGTACTTC. Translated: CASSQDTTSYEQYF.

This clone occurred a few times. The rearrangement links TRBV1 to TRBJ2-3; TRBD1, the D gene given by the table, was not confirmed from the DNA. TRBV1 is given as a pseudogene. CDR3 size: 17 residues. The chain's CDR3 is CTSSQETGQGSTDTQYF. The CDR3 DNA is TGCACCAGCAGCCAAGAAACGGGACAGGGGAGCACAGATACGCAGTATTTT.